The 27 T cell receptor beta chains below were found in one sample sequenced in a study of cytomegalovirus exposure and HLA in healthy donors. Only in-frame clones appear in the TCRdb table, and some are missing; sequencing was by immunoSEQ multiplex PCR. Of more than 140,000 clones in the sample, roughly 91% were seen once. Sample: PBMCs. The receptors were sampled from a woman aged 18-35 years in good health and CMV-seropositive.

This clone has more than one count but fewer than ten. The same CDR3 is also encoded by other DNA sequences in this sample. CDR3 sequence reads: CASSEGAYEQYF. CDR3 coding DNA: TGTGCCAGTAGTGAGGGGGCCTACGAGCAGTACTTC. This chain uses TRBV19 with TRBJ2-7; possible D gene TRBD1, 6 bases. CDR3 length equals 12 residues. V was trimmed by 5 bases and J by 2 bases, leaving 7 bases between them. CDR1 LNHDA and CDR2 SQIVND come from the germline V gene (reference sequence).

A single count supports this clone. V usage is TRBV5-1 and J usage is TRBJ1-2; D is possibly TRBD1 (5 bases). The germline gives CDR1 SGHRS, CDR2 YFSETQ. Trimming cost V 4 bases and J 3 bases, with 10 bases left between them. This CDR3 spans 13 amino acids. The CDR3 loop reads CASSVPGDYGYTF. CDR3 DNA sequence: TGCGCCAGCAGCGTCCCGGGGGACTATGGCTACACCTTC. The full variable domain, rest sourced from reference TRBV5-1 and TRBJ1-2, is KAGVTQTPRYLIKTRGQQVTLSCSPISGHRSVSWYQQTPGQGLQFLFEYFSETQRNKGNFPGRFSGRQFSNSRSEMNVSTLELGDSALYLCASSVPGDYGYTFGSGTRLTVV.

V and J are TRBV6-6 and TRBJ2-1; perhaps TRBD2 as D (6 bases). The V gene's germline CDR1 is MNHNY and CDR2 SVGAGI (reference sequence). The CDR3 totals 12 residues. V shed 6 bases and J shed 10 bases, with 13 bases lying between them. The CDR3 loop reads CASSPGSDEQFF. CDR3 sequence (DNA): TGTGCCAGCAGCCCCGGGAGTGACGAGCAGTTCTTC.

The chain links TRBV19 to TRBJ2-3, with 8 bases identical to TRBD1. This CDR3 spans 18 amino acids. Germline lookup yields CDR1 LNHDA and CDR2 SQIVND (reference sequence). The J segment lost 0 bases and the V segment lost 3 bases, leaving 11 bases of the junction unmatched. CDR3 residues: CASSISQGALPSTDTQYF. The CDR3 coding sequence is TGTGCCAGTAGTATCTCTCAGGGGGCGCTTCCTAGCACAGATACGCAGTATTTT.

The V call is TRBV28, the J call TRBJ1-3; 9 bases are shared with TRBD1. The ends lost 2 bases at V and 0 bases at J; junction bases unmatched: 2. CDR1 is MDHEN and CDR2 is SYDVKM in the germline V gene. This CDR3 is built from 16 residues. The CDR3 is CASSLGGQGSGNTIYF. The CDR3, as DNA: TGTGCCAGCAGTTTAGGGGGACAGGGCTCTGGAAACACCATATATTTT.

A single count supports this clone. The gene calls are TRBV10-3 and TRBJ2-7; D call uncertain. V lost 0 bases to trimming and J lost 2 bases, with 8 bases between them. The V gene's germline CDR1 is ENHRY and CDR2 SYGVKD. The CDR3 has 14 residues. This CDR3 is CAISESSLTYEQYF. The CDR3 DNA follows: TGTGCCATCAGTGAGTCGAGCCTAACCTACGAGCAGTACTTC.

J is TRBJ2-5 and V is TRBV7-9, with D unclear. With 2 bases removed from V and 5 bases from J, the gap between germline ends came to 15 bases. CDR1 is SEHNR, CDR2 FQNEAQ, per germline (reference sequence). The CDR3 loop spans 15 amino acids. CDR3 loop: CASSLSSGEEETQYF. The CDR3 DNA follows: TGTGCCAGCAGCTTATCCTCCGGAGAGGAGGAGACCCAGTACTTC.

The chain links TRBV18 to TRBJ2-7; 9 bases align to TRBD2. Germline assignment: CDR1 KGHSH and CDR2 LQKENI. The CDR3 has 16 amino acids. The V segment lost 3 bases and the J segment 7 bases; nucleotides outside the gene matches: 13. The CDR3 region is CASSPFQGLATVEQYF. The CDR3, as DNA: TGTGCCAGCTCACCGTTTCAAGGACTAGCGACGGTGGAGCAGTACTTC.

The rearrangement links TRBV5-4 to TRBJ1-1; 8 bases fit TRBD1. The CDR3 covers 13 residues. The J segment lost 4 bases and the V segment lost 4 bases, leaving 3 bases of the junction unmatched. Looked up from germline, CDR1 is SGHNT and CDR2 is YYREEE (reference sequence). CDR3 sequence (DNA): TGTGCCAGCAGCCTACAGGGGGGCACTGAAGCTTTCTTT. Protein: CASSLQGGTEAFF. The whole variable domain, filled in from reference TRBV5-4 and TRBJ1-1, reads ETGVTQSPTHLIKTRGQQVTLRCSSQSGHNTVSWYQQALGQGPQFIFQYYREEENGRGNFPPRFSGLQFPNYSSELNVNALELDDSALYLCASSLQGGTEAFFGQGTRLTVV.

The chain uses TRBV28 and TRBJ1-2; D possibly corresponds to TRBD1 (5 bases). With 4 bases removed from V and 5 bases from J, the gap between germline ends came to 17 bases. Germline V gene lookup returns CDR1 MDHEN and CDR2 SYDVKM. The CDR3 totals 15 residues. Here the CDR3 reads CASSSMPGGLYGYTF. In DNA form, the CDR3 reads TGTGCCAGCAGTTCCATGCCGGGGGGACTTTATGGCTACACCTTC.

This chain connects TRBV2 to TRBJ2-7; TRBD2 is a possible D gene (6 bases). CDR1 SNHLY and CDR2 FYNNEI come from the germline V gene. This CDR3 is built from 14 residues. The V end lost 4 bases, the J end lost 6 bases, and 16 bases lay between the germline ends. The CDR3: CASSAEWGAGEQYF. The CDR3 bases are TGTGCCAGCAGTGCGGAGTGGGGAGCGGGCGAGCAGTACTTC.

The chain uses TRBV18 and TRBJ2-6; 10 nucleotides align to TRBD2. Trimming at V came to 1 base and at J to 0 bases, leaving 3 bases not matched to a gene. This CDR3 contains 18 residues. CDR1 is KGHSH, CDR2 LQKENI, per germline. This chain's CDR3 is CASSPLAGGGSGANVLTF. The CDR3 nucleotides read TGTGCCAGCTCACCACTAGCGGGAGGAGGCTCTGGGGCCAACGTCCTGACTTTC.

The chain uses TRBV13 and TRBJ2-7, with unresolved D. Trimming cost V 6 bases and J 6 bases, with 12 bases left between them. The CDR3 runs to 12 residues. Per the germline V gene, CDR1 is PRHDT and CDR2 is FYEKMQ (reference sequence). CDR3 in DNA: TGTGCCAGCAGAAGTCTAGAATCCGAGCAGTACTTC. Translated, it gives CASRSLESEQYF. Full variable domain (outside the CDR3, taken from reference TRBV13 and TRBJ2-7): AAGVIQSPRHLIKEKRETATLKCYPIPRHDTVYWYQQGPGQDPQFLISFYEKMQSDKGSIPDRFSAQQFSDYHSELNMSSLELGDSALYFCASRSLESEQYFGPGTRLTVT.

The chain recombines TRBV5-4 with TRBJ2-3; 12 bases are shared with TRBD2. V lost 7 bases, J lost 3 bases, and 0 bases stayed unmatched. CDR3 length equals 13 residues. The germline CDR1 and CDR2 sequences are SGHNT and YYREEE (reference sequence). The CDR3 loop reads CASGTSGTDTQYF. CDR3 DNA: TGTGCCAGCGGGACTAGCGGGACAGATACGCAGTATTTT.

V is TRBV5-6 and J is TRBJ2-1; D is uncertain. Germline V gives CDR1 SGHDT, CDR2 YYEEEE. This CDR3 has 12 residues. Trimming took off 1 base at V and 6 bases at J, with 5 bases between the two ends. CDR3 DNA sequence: TGTGCCAGCAGCTTGTTCGGCAATGAGCAGTTCTTC. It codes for CASSLFGNEQFF.

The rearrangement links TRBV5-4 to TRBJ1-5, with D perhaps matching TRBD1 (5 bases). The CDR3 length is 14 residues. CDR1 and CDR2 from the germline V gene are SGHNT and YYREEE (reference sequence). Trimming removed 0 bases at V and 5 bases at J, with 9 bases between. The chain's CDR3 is CASSLGGGDQPQHF. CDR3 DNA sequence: TGTGCCAGCAGCTTGGGGGGCGGGGATCAGCCCCAGCATTTT.

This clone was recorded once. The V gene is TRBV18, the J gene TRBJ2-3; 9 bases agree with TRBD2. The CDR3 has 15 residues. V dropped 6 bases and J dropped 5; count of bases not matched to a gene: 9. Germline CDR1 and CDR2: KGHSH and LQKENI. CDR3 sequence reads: CASSLSREGIDTQYF. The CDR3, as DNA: TGTGCCAGCTCCCTCTCGCGGGAGGGAATAGATACGCAGTATTTT.

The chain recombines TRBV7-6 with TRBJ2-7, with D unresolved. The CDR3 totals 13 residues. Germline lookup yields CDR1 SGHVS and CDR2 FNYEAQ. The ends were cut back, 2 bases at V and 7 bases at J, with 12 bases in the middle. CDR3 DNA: TGTGCCAGCAGCTTATATGTTGGGCTTGAGCAGTACTTC. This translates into CASSLYVGLEQYF.

This chain's CDR3 is CASSSQGASGTYEQYF. The CDR3 region has the DNA TGTGCCAGCAGCTCCCAGGGGGCTAGCGGGACCTACGAGCAGTACTTC. The chain recombines TRBV11-2 with TRBJ2-7; D perhaps matches TRBD2 (9 bases). This CDR3 is built from 16 residues. The ends were cut back, 4 bases at V and 2 bases at J, with 18 bases in the middle. Germline V gives CDR1 SGHAT, CDR2 FQNNGV. Drawing the rest from reference TRBV11-2 and TRBJ2-7, the complete variable domain is EAGVAQSPRYKIIEKRQSVAFWCNPISGHATLYWYQQILGQGPKLLIQFQNNGVVDDSQLPKDRFSAERLKGVDSTLKIQPAKLEDSAVYLCASSSQGASGTYEQYFGPGTRLTVT.

The CDR3 region is CASSSDGGYGYTF. CDR3 nucleotide sequence: TGTGCCAGCAGCTCCGACGGAGGCTATGGCTACACCTTC. The chain recombines TRBV7-3 with TRBJ1-2, with no clear D. CDR3 length: 13 residues. The V end was cut by 4 bases, the J end by 4 bases, with 10 bases between. Germline CDR1 is SGHTA and CDR2 is FQGTGA.

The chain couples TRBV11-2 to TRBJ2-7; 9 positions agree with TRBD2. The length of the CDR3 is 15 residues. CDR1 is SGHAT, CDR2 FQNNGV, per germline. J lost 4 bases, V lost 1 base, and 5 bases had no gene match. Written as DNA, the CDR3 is TGTGCCAGCAGCTTAGTAGCTAGCGGGATGTACGAGCAGTACTTC. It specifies CASSLVASGMYEQYF.

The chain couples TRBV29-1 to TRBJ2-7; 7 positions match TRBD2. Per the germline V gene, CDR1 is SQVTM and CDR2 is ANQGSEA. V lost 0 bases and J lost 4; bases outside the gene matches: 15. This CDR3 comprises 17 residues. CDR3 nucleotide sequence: TGCAGCGTTGAAGATTGGGGACGCGGGGGACTACCATACGAGCAGTACTTC. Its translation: CSVEDWGRGGLPYEQYF.

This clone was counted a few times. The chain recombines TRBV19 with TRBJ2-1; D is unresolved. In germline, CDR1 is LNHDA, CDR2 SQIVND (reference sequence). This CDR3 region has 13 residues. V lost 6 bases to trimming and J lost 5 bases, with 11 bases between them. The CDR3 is CASRRASDNEQFF. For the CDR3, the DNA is TGTGCCAGTAGGAGAGCCTCGGACAATGAGCAGTTCTTC.

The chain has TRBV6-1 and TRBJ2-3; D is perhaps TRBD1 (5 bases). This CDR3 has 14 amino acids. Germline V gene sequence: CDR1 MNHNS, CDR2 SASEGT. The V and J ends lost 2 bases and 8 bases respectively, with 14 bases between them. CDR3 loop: CASSEYSGHGTQYF. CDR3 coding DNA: TGTGCCAGCAGTGAATACTCAGGACATGGTACGCAGTATTTT.

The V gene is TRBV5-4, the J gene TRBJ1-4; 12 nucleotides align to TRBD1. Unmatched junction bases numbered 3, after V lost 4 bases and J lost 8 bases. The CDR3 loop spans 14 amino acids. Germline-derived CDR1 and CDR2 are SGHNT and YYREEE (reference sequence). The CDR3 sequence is CASSTGQGAEKLFF. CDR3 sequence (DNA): TGTGCCAGCAGCACGGGACAGGGGGCCGAAAAACTGTTTTTT.

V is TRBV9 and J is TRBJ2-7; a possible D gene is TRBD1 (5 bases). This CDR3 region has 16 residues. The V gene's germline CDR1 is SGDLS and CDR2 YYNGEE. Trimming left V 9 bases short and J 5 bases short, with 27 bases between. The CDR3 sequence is CATVSLLQAAWHEQYF. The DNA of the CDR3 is TGTGCCACCGTCTCTCTATTACAGGCGGCGTGGCACGAGCAGTACTTC.

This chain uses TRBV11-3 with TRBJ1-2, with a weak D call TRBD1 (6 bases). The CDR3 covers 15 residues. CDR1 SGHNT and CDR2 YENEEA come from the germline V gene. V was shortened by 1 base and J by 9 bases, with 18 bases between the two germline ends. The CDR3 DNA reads TGTGCCAGCAGCTTAGCCGGATGGACAGACTCCAGCTACACCTTC. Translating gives CASSLAGWTDSSYTF. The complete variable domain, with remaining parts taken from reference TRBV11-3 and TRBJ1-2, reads EAGVVQSPRYKIIEKKQPVAFWCNPISGHNTLYWYLQNLGQGPELLIRYENEEAVDDSQLPKDRFSAERLKGVDSTLKIQPAELGDSAVYLCASSLAGWTDSSYTFGSGTRLTVV.